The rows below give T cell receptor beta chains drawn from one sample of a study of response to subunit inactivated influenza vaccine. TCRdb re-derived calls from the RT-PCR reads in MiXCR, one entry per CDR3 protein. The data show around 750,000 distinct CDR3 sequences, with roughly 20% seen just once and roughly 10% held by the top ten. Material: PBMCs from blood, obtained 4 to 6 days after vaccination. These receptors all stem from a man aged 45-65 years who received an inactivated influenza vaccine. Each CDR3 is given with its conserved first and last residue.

CDR3 protein: CASSQEGSGYEAFF
V gene: TRBV4-2
J gene: TRBJ1-1

CDR3 protein: CATSDTRQGTDTQYF
V gene: TRBV24-1
J gene: TRBJ2-3

CDR3 protein: CASSSSDNQPQHF
V gene: TRBV7-2
J gene: TRBJ1-5

CDR3 protein: CASSLELGGGLFF
V gene: TRBV28
J gene: TRBJ1-4

CDR3 protein: CATSGQPNTGELFF
V gene: TRBV15
J gene: TRBJ2-2

CDR3 protein: CASSLRVTSEGEQYF
V gene: TRBV7-2
J gene: TRBJ2-7

CDR3 protein: CSARDRSESGYTF
V gene: TRBV20-1
J gene: TRBJ1-2

CDR3 protein: CASRLATDTQYF
V gene: TRBV12-3/TRBV12-4
J gene: TRBJ2-3

CDR3 protein: CASSQGTGHTQYF
V gene: TRBV4-3
J gene: TRBJ2-3

CDR3 protein: CSVRTRVLTNEQFF
V gene: TRBV29-1
J gene: TRBJ2-1

CDR3 protein: CASSLSKGSEAFF
V gene: TRBV7-2
J gene: TRBJ1-1

CDR3 protein: CASRPNRETEAFF
V gene: TRBV27
J gene: TRBJ1-1

CDR3 protein: CASSLVKGTTDPNTEAFF
V gene: TRBV11-1
J gene: TRBJ1-1

CDR3 protein: CASSPENGPYEQYF
V gene: TRBV18
J gene: TRBJ2-7

CDR3 protein: CASSLIWGQETQYF
V gene: TRBV11-2
J gene: TRBJ2-5

CDR3 protein: CSALDSGDSPLHF
V gene: TRBV20-1
J gene: TRBJ1-6

CDR3 protein: CASSLGRFAYEQYF
V gene: TRBV7-2
J gene: TRBJ2-7

CDR3 protein: CASSWERNEQFF
V gene: TRBV7-9
J gene: TRBJ2-1

CDR3 protein: CASSFRDTSLYEQYF
V gene: TRBV12-3/TRBV12-4
J gene: TRBJ2-7

CDR3 protein: CASSILGINQPQHF
V gene: TRBV19
J gene: TRBJ1-5

CDR3 protein: CASRTVGGSYEQYF
V gene: TRBV11-2
J gene: TRBJ2-7

CDR3 protein: CSATGPRNSPLHF
V gene: TRBV20-1
J gene: TRBJ1-6

CDR3 protein: CASSQDSLGSDTQYF
V gene: TRBV4-3
J gene: TRBJ2-3

CDR3 protein: CASSSRDGKETQYF
V gene: TRBV5-5
J gene: TRBJ2-5

CDR3 protein: CASSFTDQPQHF
V gene: TRBV7-9
J gene: TRBJ1-5

CDR3 protein: CASSLSQSLMNTEAFF
V gene: TRBV12-3/TRBV12-4
J gene: TRBJ1-1

CDR3 protein: CASSVAGGLEETQYF
V gene: TRBV9
J gene: TRBJ2-5

CDR3 protein: CASSAEYGYTF
V gene: TRBV5-1
J gene: TRBJ1-2

CDR3 protein: CAISMAGSSYNEQFF
V gene: TRBV10-3
J gene: TRBJ2-1

CDR3 protein: CATSDFRRQVKYF
V gene: TRBV24-1
J gene: TRBJ2-5

CDR3 protein: CSASNAGPNEQFF
V gene: TRBV20-1
J gene: TRBJ2-1

CDR3 protein: CASSQGAGGLAYNEQFF
V gene: TRBV14
J gene: TRBJ2-1